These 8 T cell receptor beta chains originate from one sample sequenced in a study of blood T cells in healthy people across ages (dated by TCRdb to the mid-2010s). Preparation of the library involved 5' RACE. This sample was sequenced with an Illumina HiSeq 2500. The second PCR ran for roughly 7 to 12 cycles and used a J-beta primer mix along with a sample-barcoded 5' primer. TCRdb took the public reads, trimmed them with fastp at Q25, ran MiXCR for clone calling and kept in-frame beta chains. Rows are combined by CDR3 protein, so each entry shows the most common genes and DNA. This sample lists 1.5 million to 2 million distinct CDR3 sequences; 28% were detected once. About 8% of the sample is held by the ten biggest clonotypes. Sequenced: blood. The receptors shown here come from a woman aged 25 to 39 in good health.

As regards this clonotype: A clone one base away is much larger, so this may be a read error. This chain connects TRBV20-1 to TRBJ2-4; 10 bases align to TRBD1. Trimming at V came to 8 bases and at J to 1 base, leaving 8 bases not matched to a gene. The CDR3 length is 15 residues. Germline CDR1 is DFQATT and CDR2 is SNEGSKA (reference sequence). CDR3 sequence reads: CSPRGQGEAKNIQYF. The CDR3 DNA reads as TGCAGTCCCCGAGGACAGGGGGAGGCCAAAAACATTCAGTACTTC.

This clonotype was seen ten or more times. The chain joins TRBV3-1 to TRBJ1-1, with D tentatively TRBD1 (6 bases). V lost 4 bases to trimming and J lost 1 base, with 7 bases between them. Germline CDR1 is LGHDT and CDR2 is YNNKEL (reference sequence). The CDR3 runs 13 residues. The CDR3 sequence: CASSRTENTEAFF. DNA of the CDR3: TGTGCCAGCAGCCGGACAGAGAACACTGAAGCTTTCTTT.

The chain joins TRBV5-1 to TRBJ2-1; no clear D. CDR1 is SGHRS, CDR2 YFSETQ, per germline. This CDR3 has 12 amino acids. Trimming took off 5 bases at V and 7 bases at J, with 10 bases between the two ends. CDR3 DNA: TGCGCCAGCAGACTTAATGAGAATGAGCAGTTCTTC. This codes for CASRLNENEQFF.

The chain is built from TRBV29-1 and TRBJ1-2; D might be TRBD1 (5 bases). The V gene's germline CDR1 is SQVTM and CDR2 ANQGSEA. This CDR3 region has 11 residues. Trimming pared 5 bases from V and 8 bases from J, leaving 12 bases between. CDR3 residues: CSVFQGGGYTF. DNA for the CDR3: TGCAGCGTTTTCCAGGGAGGAGGCTACACCTTC.

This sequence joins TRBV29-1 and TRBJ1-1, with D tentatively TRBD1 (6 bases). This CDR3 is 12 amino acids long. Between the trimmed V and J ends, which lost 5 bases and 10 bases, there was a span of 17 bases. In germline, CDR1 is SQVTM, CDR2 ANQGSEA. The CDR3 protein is CSVTKDRGLAFF. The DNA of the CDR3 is TGCAGCGTTACCAAGGACAGAGGTTTAGCTTTCTTT.

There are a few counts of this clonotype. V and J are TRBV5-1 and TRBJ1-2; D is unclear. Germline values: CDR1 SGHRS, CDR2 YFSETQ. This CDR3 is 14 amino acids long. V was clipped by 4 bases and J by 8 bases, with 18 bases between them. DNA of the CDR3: TGCGCCAGCAGCCAGTTGGCGGGTACCCTCGGCTACACCTTC. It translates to CASSQLAGTLGYTF.

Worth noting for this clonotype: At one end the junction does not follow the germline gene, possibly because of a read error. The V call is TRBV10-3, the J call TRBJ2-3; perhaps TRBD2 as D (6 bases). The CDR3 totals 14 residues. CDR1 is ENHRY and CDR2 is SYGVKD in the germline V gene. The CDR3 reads CAIGGAASTDTQYF. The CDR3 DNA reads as TGTGCCATCGGCGGGGCTGCTAGCACGGATACGCAGTATTTT.

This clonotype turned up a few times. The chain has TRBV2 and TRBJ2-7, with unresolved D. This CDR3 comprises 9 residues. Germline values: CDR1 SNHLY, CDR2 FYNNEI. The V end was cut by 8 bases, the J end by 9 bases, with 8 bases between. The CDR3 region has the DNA TGTGCCAGCCCATCGGCGCAGTACTTC. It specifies CASPSAQYF. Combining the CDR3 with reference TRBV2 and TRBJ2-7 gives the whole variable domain EPEVTQTPSHQVTQMGQEVILRCVPISNHLYFYWYRQILGQKVEFLVSFYNNEISEKSEIFDDQFSVERPDGSNFTLKIRSTKLEDSAMYFCASPSAQYFGPGTRLTVT.